These 4 T cell receptor beta chains originate from one sample sequenced in a study of PD-L1 blockade in urothelial cancer. As to time point: pretreatment peripheral blood. Profiled with immunoSEQ multiplex PCR; TCRdb holds only in-frame clones, not every one. This sample has 68,000 or so clones, with roughly 76% found just once. The sample in question was PBMCs, obtained around atezolizumab (anti-PD-L1) treatment. These receptor sequences come from a man in his sixties or seventies with urothelial cancer.

This clone was detected only a few times. Here the CDR3 reads CASSQLPAGATDTQYF. CDR3 nucleotides: TGTGCCAGCAGCCAATTGCCAGCGGGGGCCACAGATACGCAGTATTTT. The rearrangement links TRBV4-2 to TRBJ2-3, with 8 positions matching TRBD2. V gave up 2 bases and J gave up 2 bases; unmatched junction bases: 6. CDR3 length: 16 residues. Germline V gene data show CDR1 as LGHNA and CDR2 as YNFKEQ.

The gene calls are TRBV2 and TRBJ2-3, with TRBD2 matching over 14 bases. Germline assignment: CDR1 SNHLY and CDR2 FYNNEI. The ends lost 5 bases at V and 8 bases at J; junction bases unmatched: 9. CDR3 length: 16 residues. This CDR3 reads CASSPTSGGAVGTQYF. The CDR3 DNA follows: TGTGCCAGCAGTCCGACTAGCGGGGGGGCTGTGGGTACGCAGTATTTT.

This chain connects TRBV6-1 to TRBJ1-2; 7 bases are shared with TRBD1. CDR1 MNHNS and CDR2 SASEGT come from the germline V gene. Losses at the gene ends were 8 bases for V and 5 bases for J; bases not matched to a gene: 11. This CDR3 has 14 amino acids. For the CDR3, the DNA is TGTGCCAGCGTACCCGGGACAGAAGCGTATGGCTACACCTTC. Translating gives CASVPGTEAYGYTF.

The CDR3 region is CASSTGGAWAGYGYTF. CDR3 bases: TGTGCCAGTAGTACCGGCGGGGCTTGGGCTGGCTATGGCTACACCTTC. This chain links TRBV19 with TRBJ1-2, with D maybe TRBD1 (5 bases). Trimming took off 4 bases at V and 4 bases at J, with 19 bases between the two ends. The CDR3 totals 16 residues. In germline, CDR1 is LNHDA, CDR2 SQIVND (reference sequence).